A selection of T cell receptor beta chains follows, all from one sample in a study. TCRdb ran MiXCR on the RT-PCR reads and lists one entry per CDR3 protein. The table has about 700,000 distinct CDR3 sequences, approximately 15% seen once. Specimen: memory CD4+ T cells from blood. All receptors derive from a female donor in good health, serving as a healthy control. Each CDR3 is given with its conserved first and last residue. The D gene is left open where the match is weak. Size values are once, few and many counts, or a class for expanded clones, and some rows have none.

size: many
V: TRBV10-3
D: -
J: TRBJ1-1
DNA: TGTGCCATCAGTGAGTCGAGTTGGGGGGCCCTGAACACTGAAGCTTTCTTT
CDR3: CAISESSWGALNTEAFF

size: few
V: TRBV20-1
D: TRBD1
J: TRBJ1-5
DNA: TGCAGTGCTAGAGATTCAGGGGGCGGTCAGCCCCAGCATTTT
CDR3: CSARDSGGGQPQHF

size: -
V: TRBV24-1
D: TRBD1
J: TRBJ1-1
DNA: TGTGCCACCAAGGGACAGGTGAACACTGAAGCTTTCTTT
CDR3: CATKGQVNTEAFF

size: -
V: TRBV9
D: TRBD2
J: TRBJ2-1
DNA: TGTGCCAGCAGCGTTAGCGGGTTCAGCTCCTACAATGAGCAGTTCTTC
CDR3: CASSVSGFSSYNEQFF

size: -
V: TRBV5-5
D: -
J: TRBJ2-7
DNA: TGTGCCAGCAGCTCGACTTTGACAGAAAAGGAGCAGTACTTC
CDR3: CASSSTLTEKEQYF

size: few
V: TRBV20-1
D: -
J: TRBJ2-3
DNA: TGCAGTGCCCTTGCCTGGGCAGGGGGCACAGATACGCAGTATTTT
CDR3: CSALAWAGGTDTQYF

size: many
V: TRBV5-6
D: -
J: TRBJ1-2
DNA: TGTGCCAGCAGCTTGGCGCGGTTAAACTATGGCTACACCTTC
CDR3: CASSLARLNYGYTF

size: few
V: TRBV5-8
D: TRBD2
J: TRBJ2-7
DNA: TGTGCCAGCAGCCTAGGGACTAGCGGGGATCTCTACGAGCAGTACTTC
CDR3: CASSLGTSGDLYEQYF

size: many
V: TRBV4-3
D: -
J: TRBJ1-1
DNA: TGCGCCAGCAGCCAAGCCTTCAGGAACACTGAAGCTTTCTTT
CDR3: CASSQAFRNTEAFF

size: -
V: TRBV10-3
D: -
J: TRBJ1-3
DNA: TGTGCCATCCTCCCCTCACACGGGGGCTCTGGAAACACCATATATTTT
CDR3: CAILPSHGGSGNTIYF

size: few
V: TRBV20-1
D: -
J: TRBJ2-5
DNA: TGCAGTGCTAGAAGGTTGGGGGCCCAAGAGACCCAGTACTTC
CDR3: CSARRLGAQETQYF

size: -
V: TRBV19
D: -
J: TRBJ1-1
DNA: TGTGCCAGTAGTAAGGCTTGGGCTAACACTGAAGCTTTCTTT
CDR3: CASSKAWANTEAFF

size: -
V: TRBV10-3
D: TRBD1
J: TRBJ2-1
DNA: TGTGCCATCAGCCAAGACAGGGACAATGAGCAGTTCTTC
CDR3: CAISQDRDNEQFF

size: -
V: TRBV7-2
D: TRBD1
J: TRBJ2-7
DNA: TGTGCCAGCAGCCAAACAGGGGCTCGGGACTACGAGCAGTACTTC
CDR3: CASSQTGARDYEQYF

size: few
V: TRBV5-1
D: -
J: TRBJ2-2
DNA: TGCGCCAGCAGCTTAGAAAGTTGGGCAAACACCGGGGAGCTGTTTTTT
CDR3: CASSLESWANTGELFF

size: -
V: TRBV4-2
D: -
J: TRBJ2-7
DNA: TGTGCCAGCAGCCAAGTTGGGACCCAGCAGTACGAGCAGTACTTC
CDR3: CASSQVGTQQYEQYF

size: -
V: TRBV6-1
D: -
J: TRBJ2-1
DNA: TGTGCCAGCAGTGGCCGGGACCCATACAATGAGCAGTTCTTC
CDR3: CASSGRDPYNEQFF

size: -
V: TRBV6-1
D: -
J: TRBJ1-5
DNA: TGTGCCAGCATAGTTTCTTTGGGTACCAATCAGCCCCAGCATTTT
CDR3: CASIVSLGTNQPQHF

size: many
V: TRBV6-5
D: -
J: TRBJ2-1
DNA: TGTGCCAGCAGCCCCTTCGGGGACCCCTTCAATGAGCAGTTCTTC
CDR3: CASSPFGDPFNEQFF

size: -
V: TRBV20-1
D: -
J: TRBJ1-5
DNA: TGCAGTGCTATAACCAGGCGGGATCAGCCCCAGCATTTT
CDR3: CSAITRRDQPQHF

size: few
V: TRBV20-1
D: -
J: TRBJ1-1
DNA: TGCAGTGCTCCCCGTGGTCGGTGGGACACTGAAGCTTTCTTT
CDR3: CSAPRGRWDTEAFF

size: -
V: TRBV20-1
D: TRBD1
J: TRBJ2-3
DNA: TGCAGTCCTACAGGGGGCTCCGGAGATACGCAGTATTTT
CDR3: CSPTGGSGDTQYF

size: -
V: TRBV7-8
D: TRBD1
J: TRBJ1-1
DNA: TGTGCCAGCAGCTCCGCGGACAGGATCGGGAACACTGAAGCTTTCTTT
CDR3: CASSSADRIGNTEAFF

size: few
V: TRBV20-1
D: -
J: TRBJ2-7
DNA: TGCAGTGCTGTCCCTTCAGGGGTCCACGAGCAGTACTTC
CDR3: CSAVPSGVHEQYF

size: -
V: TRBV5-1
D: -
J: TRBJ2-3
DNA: TGCGCCAGCAGCCCTAGCCCGGGCCCGGGCACAGATACGCAGTATTTT
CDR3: CASSPSPGPGTDTQYF

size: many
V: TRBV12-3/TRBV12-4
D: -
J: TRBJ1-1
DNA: TGTGCCAGCAGTTTCGACACTACAGGGCGGGCTGAAGCTTTCTTT
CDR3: CASSFDTTGRAEAFF

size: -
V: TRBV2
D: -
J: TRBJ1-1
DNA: TGTGCCAGCAGTGAGACGAGGGAAAGAGCTTTCTTT
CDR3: CASSETRERAFF

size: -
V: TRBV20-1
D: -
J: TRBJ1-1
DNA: TGCAGTGCTAGAGATGGGGCGGGGGCGCTTGTTGAAGCTTTCTTT
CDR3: CSARDGAGALVEAFF

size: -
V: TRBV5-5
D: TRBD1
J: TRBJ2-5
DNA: TGTGCCAGCAGCTTGGGGGACAGAGAGACCCAGTACTTC
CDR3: CASSLGDRETQYF

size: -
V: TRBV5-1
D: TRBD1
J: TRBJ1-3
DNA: TGCGCCAGCAGCTTGAGCCAGGGGGTAGGAAACACCATATATTTT
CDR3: CASSLSQGVGNTIYF

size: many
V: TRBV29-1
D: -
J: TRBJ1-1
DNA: TGCAGTGGCTTAAACAGGGAAGCTTTCTTT
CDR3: CSGLNREAFF

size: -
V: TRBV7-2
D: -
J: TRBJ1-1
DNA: TGTGCCAGCAGCTTAAATAGAGGGTATGAAGCTTTCTTT
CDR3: CASSLNRGYEAFF

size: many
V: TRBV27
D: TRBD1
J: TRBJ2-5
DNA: TGTGCCAGCAGTTTACCCGGACAGGCGAAGACCCAGTACTTC
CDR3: CASSLPGQAKTQYF

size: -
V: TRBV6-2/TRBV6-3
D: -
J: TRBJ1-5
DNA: TGTGCCAGCAGCTTACCAGGAGTAGCCTCCAATCAGCCCCAGCATTTT
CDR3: CASSLPGVASNQPQHF

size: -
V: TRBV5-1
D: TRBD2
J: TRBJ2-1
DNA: TGCGCCAGCAGCCGGGTAGCGGGAGCGTGGTACAATGAGCAGTTCTTC
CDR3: CASSRVAGAWYNEQFF

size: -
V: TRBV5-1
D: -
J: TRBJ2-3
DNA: TGCGCCAGCAGTTCCCAGGGACTGACAGATACGCAGTATTTT
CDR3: CASSSQGLTDTQYF

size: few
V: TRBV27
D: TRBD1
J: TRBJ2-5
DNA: TGTGCCAGCAGTGTAAACAGGGGCGGGGAGACCCAGTACTTC
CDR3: CASSVNRGGETQYF

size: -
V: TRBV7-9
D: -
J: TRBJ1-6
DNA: TGTGCCGCGCGGTACGGGAATAATTCACCCCTCCACTTT
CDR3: CAARYGNNSPLHF

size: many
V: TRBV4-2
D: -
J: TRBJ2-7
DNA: TGTGCCAGCAGCCAAGGAGTACAGGAACGCTACGAGCAGTACTTC
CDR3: CASSQGVQERYEQYF

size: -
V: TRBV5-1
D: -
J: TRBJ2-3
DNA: TGCGCCACCTCAACCACTAACACAGATACGCAGTATTTT
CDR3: CATSTTNTDTQYF

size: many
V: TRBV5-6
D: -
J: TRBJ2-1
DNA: TGTGCCAGCAGGTTGAATAGCCAGAGCCAGTTCTTC
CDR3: CASRLNSQSQFF